Sequencing of this T cell receptor beta chain was carried out in a study of T cell responses to AZD1222 COVID-19 vaccine. Profiled with immunoSEQ multiplex PCR; TCRdb holds only in-frame clones, not every one. The sample has 140,000 to 150,000 clones, about nine tenths seen once. Notes on this clone: Its matching antigen is unknown.

Findings and caveats of the study: At study baseline, merely more than 5 AZD1222 recipients were seropositive.

The sequences come from peripheral blood, collected 28 days after the second AZD1222 dose. This clonotype was obtained from an adult who received the AZD1222 COVID-19 vaccine.

The CDR3 loop reads CASSPDRGSADEQYF. CDR3 DNA: TGTGCCAGCAGTCCAGACAGGGGGAGTGCGGACGAGCAGTACTTC. The V and J genes are TRBV6-5 and TRBJ2-7, with 9 nucleotides matching TRBD1. CDR3 length equals 15 residues. V lost 5 bases and J lost 5; bases outside the gene matches: 10. Germline values: CDR1 MNHEY, CDR2 SVGAGI.